This T cell receptor beta chain was identified in a study of blood T cell repertoires in COVID-19. On the study more broadly: There were acute and convalescent COVID-19 samples, and they came from the United States, Italy and Spain. In each case, the material was cDNA or gDNA derived from T cells, B-cell-depleted T cells, or PBMCs.

In the original analysis: Reference gene primer amplification in the assay estimated nucleated cell counts. Some clones are missing from TCRdb's copy, which holds only in-frame ones; the method was immunoSEQ multiplex PCR. V and J calls plus clone size are reproduced from that table; the DNA served to infer D and trimming. The data contain roughly 84,000 clones, over 70% of them singletons. Looked up from germline, CDR1 is MNHEY and CDR2 is SMNVEV (reference sequence). This CDR3 region has 12 residues. With 3 bases removed from V and 4 bases from J, the gap between germline ends came to 7 bases. The chain employs TRBV27 and TRBJ2-7; maybe TRBD1 (6 bases). This sequence originates from a woman between 50 and 59 years old with acute or convalescent COVID-19. The sequenced sample was peripheral blood. CDR3 sequence (DNA): TGTGCCAGCAGTTTCACAGGGTACGAGCAGTACTTC. Encoded protein: CASSFTGYEQYF.